This T cell receptor beta chain was identified during a study of CXCR3-negative and CXCR3-positive naive CD8 T cells. Study background: The libraries yielded 110 million to 150 million TRB reads, about 1.5 +/- 0.3 million each.

The authors made the TRB cDNA libraries by 5' RACE using UMI labels. TCRdb re-called the 5' RACE reads and shows each CDR3 protein once, DNA omitted. In total, the table holds about 56,000 distinct CDR3 sequences. With more than 250,000 cells each, the CD8+ T cell subsets were individually sorted in triplicate. Findings and limits, study-wide: Both of the naive subsets showed about the same high diversity, but memory CD8+ cells had much less.

With respect to this clonotype: What it binds is unknown.

In germline, CDR1 is SQVTM, CDR2 ANQGSEA. This CDR3 is 11 amino acids long. The sequencing input was memory CD8+ T cells from blood. The chain carries TRBV29-1 and TRBJ2-1; no DNA is available, so the TRBD1 call from TCRdb remains unchecked. The TCR sequence derives from a human donor in good health. Some clones in this sample may be carry-over from other donors' samples. The CDR3 protein is CSVEARGEQFF.